This TCR beta chain appears in the sequencing data of a study of blood T cell repertoires in COVID-19. Study information: The United States, Italy and Spain were the sources of the acute and convalescent COVID-19 samples. PBMCs, B-cell-depleted T cells, or T cells were the source of the cDNA or gDNA that made up the material.

Germline V gives CDR1 SGDLS, CDR2 YYNGEE. Trimming shortened V by 2 bases and J by 3 bases, and 8 bases separated the two germline ends. This CDR3 contains 13 residues. In the original analysis: Cell counts per sample came from amplifying reference gene primers. The method was immunoSEQ multiplex PCR; TCRdb's version includes in-frame clones alone and lacks a portion of them. V, J and clone size reflect that table, while D and trimming were determined from the DNA. The table records 95,000 to 110,000 clones, 84% of them present only once. The sequence came from a human donor in a cohort sampled during active or convalescent COVID-19. Sequencing input: peripheral blood. The chain uses TRBV9 and TRBJ1-1; TRBD1 might be the D (5 bases). The CDR3 sequence is CASSVGGDTEAFF. The CDR3 DNA is TGTGCCAGCAGCGTGGGGGGTGACACTGAAGCTTTCTTT.